The 15 T cell receptor beta chains below were found in one sample sequenced in a study of identical twins. Each CDR3 protein gets one entry after TCRdb re-called the 5' RACE reads with MiXCR. The sample yields a few hundred thousand distinct CDR3 sequences, nearly 10% seen once. These data are also associated with another study on yellow fever vaccine responses in identical twins.

Specimen: PBMCs. Every receptor here comes from a woman under 30 in good health.

This clonotype was recorded many times. The rearrangement links TRBV28 to TRBJ1-1, with a tentative D call TRBD1 (5 bases). The CDR3 runs to 14 residues. V lost 6 bases and J lost 6, with 17 bases in between. The germline V gene has CDR1 MDHEN and CDR2 SYDVKM. CDR3 in amino acids: CASRPPKGIAEAFF. The CDR3 nucleotides read TGTGCCAGCAGACCCCCAAAGGGGATCGCTGAAGCTTTCTTT.

This clonotype occurred a few times. The CDR3: CASSQAARFEKLFF. The CDR3 bases are TGCGCCAGCAGCCAAGCGGCACGGTTTGAAAAACTGTTTTTT. The chain employs TRBV4-1 and TRBJ1-4; D gene ambiguous. Germline CDR1 and CDR2: MGHRA and YSYEKL. The CDR3 has 14 amino acids. Trimming shortened V by 1 base and J by 7 bases, and 10 bases separated the two germline ends.

This clonotype has ten or more counts. The chain links TRBV6-5 to TRBJ2-7; tentative D call: TRBD1 (6 bases). CDR1 MNHEY and CDR2 SVGAGI come from the germline V gene. Trimming cost V 5 bases and J 11 bases, with 13 bases left between them. The CDR3 contains 11 residues. CDR3 in amino acids: CASSGRDNEYF. For the CDR3, the DNA is TGTGCCAGCAGTGGCCGGGACAACGAGTACTTC.

Concerning this clonotype: A much larger clone is a single base away; this may be a read error. The chain recombines TRBV4-3 with TRBJ2-3; D may match TRBD1 or TRBD2 (5 bases each). The CDR3 extends over 14 amino acids. Germline V gene lookup returns CDR1 LGHNA and CDR2 YSLEER. In DNA, the CDR3 is TGCGCCAGCAGCCCCTCGGGGACCACAGAAACGCAGTATTTT. Protein: CASSPSGTTETQYF.

J is TRBJ1-2 and V is TRBV19; maybe TRBD1 (5 bases). Germline assignment: CDR1 LNHDA and CDR2 SQIVND (reference sequence). The CDR3 is 12 amino acids. V dropped 7 bases and J dropped 10 bases, with 16 bases sitting between them. This CDR3 is CASTQGGRPYTF. The CDR3 DNA reads as TGTGCCAGTACTCAGGGCGGCAGACCCTACACCTTC.

The rearrangement uses TRBV3-1 and TRBJ2-5; D not resolved. V lost 0 bases, J lost 0 bases, and 8 bases lay in between. CDR3 length: 15 amino acids. CDR1 and CDR2 (germline): LGHDT, YNNKEL (reference sequence). CDR3 DNA sequence: TGTGCCAGCAGCCAAGAAGTCCGGGACCAAGAGACCCAGTACTTC. Amino acids: CASSQEVRDQETQYF.

This clonotype was seen many times. This chain links TRBV19 with TRBJ2-1; 12 bases map to TRBD2. The CDR3 totals 16 residues. J lost 0 bases, V lost 5 bases, and 2 bases had no gene match. Germline values: CDR1 LNHDA, CDR2 SQIVND (reference sequence). As DNA, the CDR3 is TGTGCCAGTAGTCCGACTAGCGGGAGCTCCTACAATGAGCAGTTCTTC. Protein: CASSPTSGSSYNEQFF.

The chain has TRBV30 and TRBJ2-3, with D possibly TRBD2 on 5 matching bases. This CDR3 is built from 14 residues. The germline gives CDR1 GTSNPN, CDR2 SVGIG (reference sequence). The ends were cut back, 0 bases at V and 6 bases at J, with 13 bases in the middle. The CDR3 spells CAWSVQLGLDTQYF. The CDR3 DNA follows: TGTGCCTGGAGTGTACAACTAGGTCTGGATACGCAGTATTTT.

The J gene is TRBJ1-2, the V gene TRBV4-2; possibly TRBD1 for D (6 bases). The CDR3 length is 12 residues. V shed 4 bases and J shed 8 bases, with 11 bases lying between them. The germline CDR1 and CDR2 sequences are LGHNA and YNFKEQ. CDR3 coding DNA: TGTGCCAGCAGCCTACAGGGTTTCGGCTACACCTTC. This sequence encodes CASSLQGFGYTF.

The chain uses TRBV9 and TRBJ2-1, with TRBD1 matching over 8 bases. V dropped 1 base and J dropped 8; count of bases not matched to a gene: 11. The CDR3 contains 16 residues. CDR1 is SGDLS and CDR2 is YYNGEE in the germline V gene. CDR3: CASSVYGDRFVDEQFF. CDR3 coding DNA: TGTGCCAGCAGCGTATACGGGGACAGGTTCGTCGATGAGCAGTTCTTC.

DNA for the CDR3: TGTGCCAGCAGCCACGAAGGGTCGCTTTCGAGCGGGGAGCTGTTTTTT. Protein product: CASSHEGSLSSGELFF. The chain uses TRBV6-1 and TRBJ2-2; no firm D call. Per the germline V gene, CDR1 is MNHNS and CDR2 is SASEGT. This CDR3 has 16 residues. Trimming removed 6 bases at V and 7 bases at J, with 21 bases between.

The gene calls are TRBV5-1 and TRBJ2-7; either TRBD1 or TRBD2 may fit D (6 bases each). This CDR3 contains 14 residues. Germline-derived CDR1 and CDR2 are SGHRS and YFSETQ. With 1 base removed from V and 5 bases from J, the gap between germline ends came to 13 bases. This chain's CDR3 is CASSLRGQKNEQYF. DNA of the CDR3: TGCGCCAGCAGCTTGCGGGGGCAGAAGAACGAGCAGTACTTC.

This clonotype was recorded a few times. This sequence joins TRBV29-1 and TRBJ2-7; D is perhaps TRBD1 or TRBD2 (5 bases each). Trimming cost V 4 bases and J 7 bases, with 17 bases left between them. This CDR3 contains 13 residues. Germline V gene data show CDR1 as SQVTM and CDR2 as ANQGSEA. In DNA, the CDR3 is TGCAGCGTTGTGGGACGGGAAAAATTGGAGCAGTACTTC. It specifies CSVVGREKLEQYF.

In its sample, this clonotype was seen many times. This chain connects TRBV4-3 to TRBJ1-4; D gene uncertain. The germline V and J ends were trimmed by 0 bases and 5 bases, with 10 bases remaining between them. Germline V gene sequence: CDR1 LGHNA, CDR2 YSLEER. The CDR3 sequence is 15 residues long. CDR3 DNA: TGCGCCAGCAGCCAAGAGGCCCTAAGCAATGAAAAACTGTTTTTT. Translated: CASSQEALSNEKLFF.

This clonotype was counted many times. V gene TRBV29-1 combines with J gene TRBJ2-5, with D uncertain. CDR3 length equals 12 residues. V was cut by 1 base and J by 1 base, with 4 bases left in between. Germline V gene data show CDR1 as SQVTM and CDR2 as ANQGSEA. The CDR3 sequence is CSVEAVQETQYF. The CDR3 nucleotides read TGCAGCGTTGAAGCTGTCCAAGAGACCCAGTACTTC.